This T cell receptor beta chain was recovered during a study of cytomegalovirus exposure and HLA in healthy donors. J was trimmed by 4 bases and V by 4 bases; bases with no gene match: 9. Germline values: CDR1 MGHDK, CDR2 SYGVNS. The CDR3 is made up of 17 amino acids. Primers included in the PCR were 60 Vbeta and 13 Jbeta primers. Assay: immunoSEQ multiplex PCR; the TCRdb copy retains only in-frame clones and omits some. This sample lists some 55,000 clones; its ten largest clones have around 12%. This receptor was obtained from a man younger than 35 in good health and CMV-seropositive. J is TRBJ1-6 and V is TRBV25-1; 8 bases map to TRBD1. Sequenced: PBMCs. CDR3 sequence reads: CASSAGQDWSYNSPLHF. The CDR3 DNA is TGTGCCAGCAGTGCGGGACAGGATTGGTCATATAATTCACCCCTCCACTTT.